Below, one TCR beta chain is given with its context. V was shortened by 0 bases and J by 4 bases, with 18 bases between the two germline ends. This CDR3 is built from 17 residues. The germline V gene encodes CDR1 MNHEY and CDR2 SVGAGI. Under 3 months was the duration of disease in ophthalmopathy patients, who also had a Clinical Activity Score of at least 3 and a NOSPECS grade of at least 4. RNA transcripts were the template for amplifying TCR beta CDR3 regions. A first-round RT-PCR of the TCR CDR3 used the HTBI primer set. MiXCR, run by TCRdb on the multiplex PCR reads, gives a single entry per CDR3 protein. Among 500,000 to 650,000 distinct CDR3 sequences listed, 20% were seen once. The entry originates in a study of T cells in Graves' hyperthyroidism and ophthalmopathy.

This TCR derives from a man aged 40-50 years with Graves' ophthalmopathy. The chain has TRBV6-5 and TRBJ1-2; weak D call: TRBD1 (6 bases). Source material: blood. CDR3 protein: CASSYSIIRGGGYGYTF. In nucleotides, the CDR3 is TGTGCCAGCAGTTACTCGATTATCAGGGGAGGGGGCTATGGCTACACCTTC.